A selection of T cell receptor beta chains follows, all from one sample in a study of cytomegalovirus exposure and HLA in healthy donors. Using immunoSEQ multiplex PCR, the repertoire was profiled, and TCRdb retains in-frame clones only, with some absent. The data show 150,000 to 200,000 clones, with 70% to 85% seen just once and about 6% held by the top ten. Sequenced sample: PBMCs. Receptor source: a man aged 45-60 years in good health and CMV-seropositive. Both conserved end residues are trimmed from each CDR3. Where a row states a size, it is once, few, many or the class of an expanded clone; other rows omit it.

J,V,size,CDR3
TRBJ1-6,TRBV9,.,ASSASGGASPLH
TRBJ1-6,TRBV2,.,ASRDSRESPLH
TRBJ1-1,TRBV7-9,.,ASSLGEIVGTEAF
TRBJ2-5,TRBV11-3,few,ASSSFGQGETQY
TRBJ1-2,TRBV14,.,ASSLFSGGYGYT
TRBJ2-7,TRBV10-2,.,ASSETGVINEQY
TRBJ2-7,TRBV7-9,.,ASSPIGSSYEQY
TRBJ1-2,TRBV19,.,ASSIDLGDRGRNNYGYT
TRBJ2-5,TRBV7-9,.,ASSYGGQETQY
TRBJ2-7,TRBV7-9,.,ASSLGGDEQY
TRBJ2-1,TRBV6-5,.,ASSGAGTGGYEQF
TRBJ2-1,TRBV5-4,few,ASSLAPTDYNEQF
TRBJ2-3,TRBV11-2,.,ASSLAGSGRTDTQY
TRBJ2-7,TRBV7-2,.,ASRSGTGLGRSYEQY
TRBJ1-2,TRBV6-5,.,ASSSGTGPYGYT
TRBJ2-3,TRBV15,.,ATSGTSGRRYTDTQY
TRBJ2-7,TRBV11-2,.,ASSLGRGLDYEQY
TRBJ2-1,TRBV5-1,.,ASSPYRGQDEQF
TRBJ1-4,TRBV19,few,ASSTGFRARNEKLF
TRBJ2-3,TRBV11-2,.,ASSPWRTGMTDTQY
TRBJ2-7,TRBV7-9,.,ASSFAGTDGQY
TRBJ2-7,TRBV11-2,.,ASSFLRGGVSSYEQY
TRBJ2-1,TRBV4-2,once,ASSLWTSGGVSDEQF
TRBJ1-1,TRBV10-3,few,AIRDRVENTEAF
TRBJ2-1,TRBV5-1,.,ASSRASSGKNEQF
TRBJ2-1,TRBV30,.,AWSTGVDEQF
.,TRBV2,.,ASSDELAGEQY
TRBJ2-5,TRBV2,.,ASSEGDRAQETQY
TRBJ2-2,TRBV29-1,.,SVRRSGLANTGELF